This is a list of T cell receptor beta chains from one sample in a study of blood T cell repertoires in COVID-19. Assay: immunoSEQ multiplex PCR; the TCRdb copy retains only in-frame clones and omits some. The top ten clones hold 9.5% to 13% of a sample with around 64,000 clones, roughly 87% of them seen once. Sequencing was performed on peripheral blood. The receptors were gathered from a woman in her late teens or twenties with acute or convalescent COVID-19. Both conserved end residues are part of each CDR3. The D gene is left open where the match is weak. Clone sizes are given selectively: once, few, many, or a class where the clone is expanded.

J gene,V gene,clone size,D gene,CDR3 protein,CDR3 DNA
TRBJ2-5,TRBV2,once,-,CASKQEAIRETQYF,TGTGCCAGCAAGCAGGAGGCGATACGAGAGACCCAGTACTTC
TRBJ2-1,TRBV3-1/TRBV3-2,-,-,CASSQGPRGEQFF,TGTGCCAGCAGCCAAGGGCCTCGAGGTGAGCAGTTCTTC
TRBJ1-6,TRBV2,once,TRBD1,CASTGQGTLNSYNSPLHF,TGTGCCAGCACGGGACAGGGGACGCTAAACTCCTATAATTCACCCCTCCACTTT
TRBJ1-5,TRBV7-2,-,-,CASSPYSNQPQHF,TGTGCCAGCAGCCCTTATAGCAATCAGCCCCAGCATTTT
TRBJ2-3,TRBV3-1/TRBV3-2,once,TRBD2,CASSGTSGAVGTDTQYF,TGTGCCAGCAGCGGGACTAGCGGCGCTGTGGGCACAGATACGCAGTATTTT
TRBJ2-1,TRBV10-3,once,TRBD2,CAISGSLAGGPGEQFF,TGTGCCATCAGTGGGAGCTTAGCGGGGGGGCCAGGTGAGCAGTTCTTC
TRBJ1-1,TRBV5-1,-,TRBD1,CASSAGTGATEAFF,TGCGCCAGCAGCGCAGGGACAGGGGCTACTGAAGCTTTCTTT
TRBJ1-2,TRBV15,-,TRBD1,CATSRSQGANGYTF,TGTGCCACCAGCCGCTCCCAGGGGGCGAATGGCTACACCTTC
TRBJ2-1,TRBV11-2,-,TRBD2,CASSLGWASGGHNEQFF,TGTGCCAGCAGCTTAGGCTGGGCTAGCGGGGGCCACAATGAGCAGTTCTTC
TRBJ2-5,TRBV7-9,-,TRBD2,CASSGSGRGETQYF,TGTGCCAGCAGCGGCAGCGGGAGGGGAGAGACCCAGTACTTC
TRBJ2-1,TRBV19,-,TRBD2,CASSIASLAGGFLDEQFF,TGTGCCAGTAGTATAGCCTCATTAGCGGGAGGGTTTTTGGATGAGCAGTTCTTC
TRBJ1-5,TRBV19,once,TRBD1,CASSDRDRVSQPQHF,TGTGCCAGTAGTGACCGGGACAGGGTAAGTCAGCCCCAGCATTTT
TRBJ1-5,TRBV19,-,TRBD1,CASSTGGRGNQPQHF,TGTGCCAGTAGTACAGGGGGCCGGGGCAATCAGCCCCAGCATTTT
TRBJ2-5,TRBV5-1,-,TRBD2,CASSPGLAGQETQYF,TGCGCCAGCAGCCCTGGACTAGCGGGGCAAGAGACCCAGTACTTC
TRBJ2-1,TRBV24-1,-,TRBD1,CATSDKGTGGPNEQFF,TGTGCCACCAGTGACAAAGGGACAGGGGGACCCAATGAGCAGTTCTTC